This TCR beta chain originates from a study of blood T cell repertoires in COVID-19. On the study more broadly: The analysed material was cDNA or gDNA that came from T cells, B-cell-depleted T cells, or PBMCs.

V shed 4 bases, J shed 7 bases, and the junction held 1 base outside the gene matches. Germline V gene sequence: CDR1 SNHLY, CDR2 FYNNEI. CDR3 length equals 12 residues. People in the exposed group encountered a COVID-19 case within 2 weeks before entering the study. Libraries were prepared by immunoSEQ multiplex PCR; TCRdb keeps only in-frame clonotypes and omits some of them. In the table there are 150,000 or so clones, roughly 84% of which are singletons. The receptor's source is a man in his 70s who had been exposed to COVID-19. This chain links TRBV2 with TRBJ1-5; 7 bases are a match to TRBD1. Sequenced sample: PBMCs or T cells enriched from blood (not recorded which). CDR3 sequence (DNA): TGTGCCAGCAGTGCAGGGGGACAGCCCCAGCATTTT. This encodes CASSAGGQPQHF.